This T cell receptor (beta chain) appears in the sequencing data of a study of T cell repertoires in cytomegalovirus infection. This clonotype was detected a few times. TCRdb fed the reads into MiXCR, producing one record per CDR3 protein. This table holds 200,000 to 300,000 distinct CDR3 sequences, 9.1% found once. This sequence was found in a human donor in good health (CMV status not recorded). Some clones in this sample may be carry-over from other donors' samples. Sequenced: PBMCs.

The CDR3, as DNA: TGTGCCAGCAGTCCGACGGCAACCACAGATACGCAGTATTTT. Its protein is CASSPTATTDTQYF. V usage is TRBV12-3 or TRBV12-4 and J usage is TRBJ2-3; D is undetermined. Deletions cut 5 bases from V and 2 bases from J, with 11 bases between. The CDR3 length is 14 residues.